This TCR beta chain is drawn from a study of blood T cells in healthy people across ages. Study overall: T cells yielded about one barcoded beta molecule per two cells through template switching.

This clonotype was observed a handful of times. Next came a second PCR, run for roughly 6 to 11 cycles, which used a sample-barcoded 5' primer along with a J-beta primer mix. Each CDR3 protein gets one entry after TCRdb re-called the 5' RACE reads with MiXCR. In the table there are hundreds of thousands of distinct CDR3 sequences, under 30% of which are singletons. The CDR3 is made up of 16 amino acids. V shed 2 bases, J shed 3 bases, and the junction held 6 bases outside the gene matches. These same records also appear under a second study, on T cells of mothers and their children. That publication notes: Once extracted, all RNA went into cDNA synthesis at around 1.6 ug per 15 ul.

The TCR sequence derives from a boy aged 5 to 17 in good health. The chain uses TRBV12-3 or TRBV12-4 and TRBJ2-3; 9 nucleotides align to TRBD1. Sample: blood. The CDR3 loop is CASSLPGQGITDTQYF. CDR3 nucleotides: TGTGCCAGCAGTTTACCCGGACAGGGGATAACAGATACGCAGTATTTT.